This TCR beta chain is drawn from a study of breast tumors, draining lymph nodes, adjacent tissues. Axillary draining lymph nodes of breast cancer patients supplied the node samples. CDR3 size: 10 residues. CDR1 is SEHNR and CDR2 is FQNEAQ in the germline V gene (reference sequence). V dropped 6 bases and J dropped 7 bases, with 6 bases sitting between them. This clonotype was seen ten or more times. TCRdb called the multiplex PCR reads again in MiXCR, with one record for every CDR3 protein. The table includes roughly 130,000 distinct CDR3 sequences, roughly 21% detected once. The material sequenced was axillary lymph node tissue. The chain recombines TRBV7-9 with TRBJ1-2; D remains unclear. The TCR comes from a female donor with breast cancer. Some clones in this sample may be carry-over from other donors' samples. The CDR3 region has the DNA TGTGCCAGCAGTACGGGTGGCTACACCTTC. Its protein is CASSTGGYTF. The variable domain in full, with the rest retrieved from reference TRBV7-9 and TRBJ1-2, is DTGVSQNPRHKITKRGQNVTFRCDPISEHNRLYWYRQTLGQGPEFLTYFQNEAQLEKSRLLSDRFSAERPKGSFSTLEIQRTEQGDSAMYLCASSTGGYTFGSGTRLTVV.